The present entry profiles one T cell receptor beta chain with its context. Its target is unknown. These data originate in a study of tumor-infiltrating lymphocytes in localized non-small cell lung cancer. Here immunoSEQ multiplex PCR was the method, and the copy in TCRdb shows in-frame clones only, minus some. The data contain some 6,600 clones, about three quarters of them singletons. Whole-study results and caveats: No T-cell fraction difference was seen between IM1 and IM2 tumors.

Germline values: CDR1 MNHNY, CDR2 SVGAGI (reference sequence). The junction had 12 bases not matched to a gene; V was cut back by 6 bases and J by 6 bases. The CDR3 is 15 residues long. V is TRBV6-6 and J is TRBJ2-7; the match to TRBD1 covers 9 bases. Sample: lung tumor tissue. The receptor comes from a human donor with non-small cell lung cancer. The CDR3 region is CASSPPGQGSSEQYF. DNA of the CDR3: TGTGCCAGCAGCCCTCCGGGACAGGGATCAAGCGAGCAGTACTTC.